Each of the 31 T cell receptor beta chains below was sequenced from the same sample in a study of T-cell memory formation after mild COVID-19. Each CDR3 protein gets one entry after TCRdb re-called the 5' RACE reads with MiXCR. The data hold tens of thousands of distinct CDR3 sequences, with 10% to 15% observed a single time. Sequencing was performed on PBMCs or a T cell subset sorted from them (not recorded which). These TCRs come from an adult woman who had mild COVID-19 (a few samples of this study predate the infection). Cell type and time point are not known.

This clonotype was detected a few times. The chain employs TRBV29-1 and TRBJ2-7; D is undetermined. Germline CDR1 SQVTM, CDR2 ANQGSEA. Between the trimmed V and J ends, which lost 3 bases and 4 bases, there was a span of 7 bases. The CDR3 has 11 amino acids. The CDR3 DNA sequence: TGCAGCGTTGATACGGGTTACGAGCAGTACTTC. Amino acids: CSVDTGYEQYF.

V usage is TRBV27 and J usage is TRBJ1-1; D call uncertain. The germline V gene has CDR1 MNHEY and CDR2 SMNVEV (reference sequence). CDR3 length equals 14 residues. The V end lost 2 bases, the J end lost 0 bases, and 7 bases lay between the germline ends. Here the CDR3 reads CASSLAAMNTEAFF. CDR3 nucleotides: TGTGCCAGCAGTTTAGCCGCTATGAACACTGAAGCTTTCTTT.

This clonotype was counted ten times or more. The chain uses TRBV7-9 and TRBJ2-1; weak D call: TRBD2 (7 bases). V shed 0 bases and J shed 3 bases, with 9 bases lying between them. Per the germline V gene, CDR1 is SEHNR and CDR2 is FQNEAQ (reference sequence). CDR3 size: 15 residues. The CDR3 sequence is CASSLAGGHYNEQFF. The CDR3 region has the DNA TGTGCCAGCAGCTTAGCGGGGGGGCACTACAATGAGCAGTTCTTC.

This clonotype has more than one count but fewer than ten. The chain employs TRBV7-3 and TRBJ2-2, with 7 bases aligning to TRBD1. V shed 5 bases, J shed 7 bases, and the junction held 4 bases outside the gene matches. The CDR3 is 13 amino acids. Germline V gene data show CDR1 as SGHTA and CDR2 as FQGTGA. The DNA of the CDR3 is TGTGCCAGCAGCCTAGGGGGCGGCGGGGAGCTGTTTTTT. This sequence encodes CASSLGGGGELFF.

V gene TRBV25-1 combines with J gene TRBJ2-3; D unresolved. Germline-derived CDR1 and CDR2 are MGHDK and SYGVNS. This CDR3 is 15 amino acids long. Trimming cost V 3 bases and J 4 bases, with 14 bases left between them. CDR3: CASSESGGLADTQYF. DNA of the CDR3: TGTGCCAGCAGTGAGTCTGGTGGTCTGGCAGATACGCAGTATTTT.

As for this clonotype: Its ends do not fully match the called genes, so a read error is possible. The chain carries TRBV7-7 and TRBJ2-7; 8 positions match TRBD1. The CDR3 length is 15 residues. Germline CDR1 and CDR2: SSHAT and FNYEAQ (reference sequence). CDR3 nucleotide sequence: TGTGCTAGCAGCTTAGGACAGGGTGAAGGACACGAGCAGTACTTC. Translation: CASSLGQGEGHEQYF. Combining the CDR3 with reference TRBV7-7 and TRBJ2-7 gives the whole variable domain GAGVSQSPRYKVTKRGQDVTLRCDPISSHATLYWYQQALGQGPEFLTYFNYEAQPDKSGLPSDRFSAERPEGSISTLTIQRTEQRDSAMYRCASSLGQGEGHEQYFGPGTRLTVT.

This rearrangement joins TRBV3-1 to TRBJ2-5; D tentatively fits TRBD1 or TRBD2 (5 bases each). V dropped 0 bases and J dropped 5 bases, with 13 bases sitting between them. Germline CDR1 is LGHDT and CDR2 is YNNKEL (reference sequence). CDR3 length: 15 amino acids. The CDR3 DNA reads TGTGCCAGCAGCCAAGATAACGAGGGGACGGAGACCCAGTACTTC. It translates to CASSQDNEGTETQYF.

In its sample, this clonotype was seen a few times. CDR3 coding DNA: TGTGCCAGCAGCGTTCACAGGGCCGAGACCCAGTACTTC. As protein: CASSVHRAETQYF. This chain uses TRBV25-1 with TRBJ2-5; possible D gene TRBD1, 6 bases. The CDR3 length is 13 residues. Germline V gene sequence: CDR1 MGHDK, CDR2 SYGVNS. The V gene lost 6 bases and the J gene lost 5 bases, with 13 bases spanning the gap.

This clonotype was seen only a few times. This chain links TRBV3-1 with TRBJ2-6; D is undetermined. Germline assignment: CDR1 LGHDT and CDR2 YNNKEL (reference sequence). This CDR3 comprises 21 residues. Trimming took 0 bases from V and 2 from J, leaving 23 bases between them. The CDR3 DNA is TGTGCCAGCAGCCAAGATTTGGTCCGGCCCGAAGGGAAACCTGGGGCCAACGTCCTGACTTTC. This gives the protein CASSQDLVRPEGKPGANVLTF.

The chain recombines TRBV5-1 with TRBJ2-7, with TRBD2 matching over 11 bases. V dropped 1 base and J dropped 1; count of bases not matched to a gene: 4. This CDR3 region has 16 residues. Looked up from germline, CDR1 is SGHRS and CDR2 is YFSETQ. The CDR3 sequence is CASSLSLAGGSYEQYF. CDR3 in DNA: TGCGCCAGCAGCTTGTCGCTAGCGGGGGGTTCCTACGAGCAGTACTTC.

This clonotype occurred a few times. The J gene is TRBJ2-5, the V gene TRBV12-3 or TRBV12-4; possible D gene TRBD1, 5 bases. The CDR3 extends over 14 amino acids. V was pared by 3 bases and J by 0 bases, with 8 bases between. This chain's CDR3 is CASSLTAYQETQYF. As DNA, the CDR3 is TGTGCCAGCAGTTTGACAGCGTACCAAGAGACCCAGTACTTC.

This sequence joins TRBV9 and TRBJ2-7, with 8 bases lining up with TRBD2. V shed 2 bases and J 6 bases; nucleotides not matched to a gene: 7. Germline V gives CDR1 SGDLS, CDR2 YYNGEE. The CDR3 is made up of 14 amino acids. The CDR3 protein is CASSVGGAPLEQYF. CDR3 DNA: TGTGCCAGCAGCGTCGGGGGGGCGCCCCTCGAGCAGTACTTC.

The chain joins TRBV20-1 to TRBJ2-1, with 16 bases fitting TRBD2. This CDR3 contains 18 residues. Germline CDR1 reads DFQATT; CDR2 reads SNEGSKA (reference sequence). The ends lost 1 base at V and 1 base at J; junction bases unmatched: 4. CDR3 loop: CSARAGLAGGRSYNEQFF. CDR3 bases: TGCAGTGCTAGAGCGGGACTAGCGGGGGGGCGATCCTACAATGAGCAGTTCTTC.

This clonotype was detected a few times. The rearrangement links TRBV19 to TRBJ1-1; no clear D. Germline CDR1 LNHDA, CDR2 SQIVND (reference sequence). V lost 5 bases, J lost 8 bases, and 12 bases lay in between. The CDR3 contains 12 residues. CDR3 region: CASSVGNREAFF. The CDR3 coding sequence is TGTGCCAGTAGTGTGGGTAATAGAGAAGCTTTCTTT.

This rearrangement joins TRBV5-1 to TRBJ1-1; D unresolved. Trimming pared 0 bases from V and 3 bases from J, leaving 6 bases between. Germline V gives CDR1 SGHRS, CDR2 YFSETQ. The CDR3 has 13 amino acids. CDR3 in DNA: TGCGCCAGCAGCTTGGAACCGGACACTGAAGCTTTCTTT. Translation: CASSLEPDTEAFF.

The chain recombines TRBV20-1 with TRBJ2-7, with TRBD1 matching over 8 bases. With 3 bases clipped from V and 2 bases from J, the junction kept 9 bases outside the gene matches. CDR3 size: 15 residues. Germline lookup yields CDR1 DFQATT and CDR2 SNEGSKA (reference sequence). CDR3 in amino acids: CSASVRDRSTYEQYF. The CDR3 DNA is TGCAGTGCTAGCGTCCGGGACAGGTCCACCTACGAGCAGTACTTC.

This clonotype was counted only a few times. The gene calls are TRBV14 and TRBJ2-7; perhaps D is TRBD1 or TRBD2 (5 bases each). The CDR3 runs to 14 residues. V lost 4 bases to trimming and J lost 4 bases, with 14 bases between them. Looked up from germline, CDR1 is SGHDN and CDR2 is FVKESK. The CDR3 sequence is CASSPTGTQYEQYF. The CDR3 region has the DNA TGTGCCAGCAGCCCCACCGGGACGCAGTACGAGCAGTACTTC.

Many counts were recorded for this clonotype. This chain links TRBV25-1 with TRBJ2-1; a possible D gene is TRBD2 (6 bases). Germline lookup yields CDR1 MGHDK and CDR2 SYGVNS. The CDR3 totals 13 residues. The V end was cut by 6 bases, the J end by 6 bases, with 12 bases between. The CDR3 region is CASREGSLNEQFF. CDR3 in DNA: TGTGCCAGCAGGGAGGGGTCACTCAATGAGCAGTTCTTC. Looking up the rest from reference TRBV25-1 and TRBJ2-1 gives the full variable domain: EADIYQTPRYLVIGTGKKITLECSQTMGHDKMYWYQQDPGMELHLIHYSYGVNSTEKGDLSSESTVSRIRTEHFPLTLESARPSHTSQYLCASREGSLNEQFFGPGTRLTVL.

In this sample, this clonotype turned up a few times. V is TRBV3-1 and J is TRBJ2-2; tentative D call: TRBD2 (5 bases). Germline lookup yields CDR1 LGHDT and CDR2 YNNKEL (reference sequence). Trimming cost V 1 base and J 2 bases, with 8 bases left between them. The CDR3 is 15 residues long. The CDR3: CASSQGGLNTGELFF. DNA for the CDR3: TGTGCCAGCAGCCAAGGCGGGCTCAACACCGGGGAGCTGTTTTTT. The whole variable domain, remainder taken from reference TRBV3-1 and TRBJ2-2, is DTAVSQTPKYLVTQMGNDKSIKCEQNLGHDTMYWYKQDSKKFLKIMFSYNNKELIINETVPNRFSPKSPDKAHLNLHINSLELGDSAVYFCASSQGGLNTGELFFGEGSRLTVL.

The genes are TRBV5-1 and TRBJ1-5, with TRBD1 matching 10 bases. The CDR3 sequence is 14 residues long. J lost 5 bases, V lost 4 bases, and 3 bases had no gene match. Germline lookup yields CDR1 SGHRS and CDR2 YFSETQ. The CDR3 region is CASSPGTGDQPQHF. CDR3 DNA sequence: TGCGCCAGCAGCCCCGGGACAGGGGATCAGCCCCAGCATTTT.

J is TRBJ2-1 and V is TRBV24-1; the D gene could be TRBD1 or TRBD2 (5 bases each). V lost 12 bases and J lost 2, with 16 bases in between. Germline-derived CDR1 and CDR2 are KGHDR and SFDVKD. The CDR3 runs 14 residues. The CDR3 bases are TGTGCCGCCTCCGGCCGGGGCCCCTACAATGAGCAGTTCTTC. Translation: CAASGRGPYNEQFF.

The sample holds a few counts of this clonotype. The CDR3 reads CASSHTAAGEETQYF. DNA for the CDR3: TGTGCCAGCAGCCATACGGCTGCGGGAGAAGAGACCCAGTACTTC. The rearrangement links TRBV4-2 to TRBJ2-5, with TRBD2 matching 7 bases. Germline lookup yields CDR1 LGHNA and CDR2 YNFKEQ. Trimming cost V 3 bases and J 3 bases; bases outside gene matches: 7. CDR3 length equals 15 residues.

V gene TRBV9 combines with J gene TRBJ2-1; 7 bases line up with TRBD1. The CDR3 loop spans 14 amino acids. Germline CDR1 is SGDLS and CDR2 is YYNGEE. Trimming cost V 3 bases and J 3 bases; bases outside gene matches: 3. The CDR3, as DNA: TGTGCCAGCAGCGAGACAGGGAGCTACAATGAGCAGTTCTTC. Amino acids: CASSETGSYNEQFF.

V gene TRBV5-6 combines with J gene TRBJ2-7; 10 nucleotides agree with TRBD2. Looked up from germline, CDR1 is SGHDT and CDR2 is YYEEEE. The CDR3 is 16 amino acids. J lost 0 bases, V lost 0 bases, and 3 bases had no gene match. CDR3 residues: CASSLASGRASYEQYF. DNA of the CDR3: TGTGCCAGCAGCTTGGCAAGCGGGAGGGCCTCCTACGAGCAGTACTTC.

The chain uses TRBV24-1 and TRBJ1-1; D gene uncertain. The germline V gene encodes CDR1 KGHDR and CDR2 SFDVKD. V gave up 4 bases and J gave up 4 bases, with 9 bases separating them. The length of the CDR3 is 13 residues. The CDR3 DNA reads TGTGCCACCAGTGAGGGTTGGGGCACTGAAGCTTTCTTT. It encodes CATSEGWGTEAFF.

CDR3 sequence reads: CASLYIGLSGYTF. CDR3 nucleotides: TGTGCCAGCTTATACATCGGTCTATCAGGCTACACCTTC. The rearrangement links TRBV7-9 to TRBJ1-2; D unresolved. The CDR3 totals 13 residues. From germline, CDR1 is SEHNR and CDR2 FQNEAQ (reference sequence). V was cut by 8 bases and J by 8 bases, with 18 bases left in between.

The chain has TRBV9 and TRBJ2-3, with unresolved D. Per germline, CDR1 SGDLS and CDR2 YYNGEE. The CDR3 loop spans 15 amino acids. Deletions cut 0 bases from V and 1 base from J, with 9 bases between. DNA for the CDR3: TGTGCCAGCAGCGTAGGGTCCTTCCGCACAGATACGCAGTATTTT. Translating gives CASSVGSFRTDTQYF.

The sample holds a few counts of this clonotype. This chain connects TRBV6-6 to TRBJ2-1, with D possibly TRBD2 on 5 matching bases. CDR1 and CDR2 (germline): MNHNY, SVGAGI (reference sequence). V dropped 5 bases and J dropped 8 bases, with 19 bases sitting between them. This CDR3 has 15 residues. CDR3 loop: CASSPRADGPYEQFF. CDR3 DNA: TGTGCCAGCAGTCCACGAGCGGACGGCCCCTATGAGCAGTTCTTC.

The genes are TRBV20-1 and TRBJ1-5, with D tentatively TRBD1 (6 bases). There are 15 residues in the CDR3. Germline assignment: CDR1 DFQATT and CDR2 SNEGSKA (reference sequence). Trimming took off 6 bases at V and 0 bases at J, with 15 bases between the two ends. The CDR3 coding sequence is TGCAGTGCAAGGGGGACGGCATATAGCAATCAGCCCCAGCATTTT. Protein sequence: CSARGTAYSNQPQHF.

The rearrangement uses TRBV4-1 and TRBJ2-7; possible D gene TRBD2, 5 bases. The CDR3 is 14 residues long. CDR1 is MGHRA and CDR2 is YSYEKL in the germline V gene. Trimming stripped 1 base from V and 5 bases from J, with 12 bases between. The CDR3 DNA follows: TGCGCCAGCAGCCAAGGGCCAGGTAGCGACGAGCAGTACTTC. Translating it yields CASSQGPGSDEQYF.

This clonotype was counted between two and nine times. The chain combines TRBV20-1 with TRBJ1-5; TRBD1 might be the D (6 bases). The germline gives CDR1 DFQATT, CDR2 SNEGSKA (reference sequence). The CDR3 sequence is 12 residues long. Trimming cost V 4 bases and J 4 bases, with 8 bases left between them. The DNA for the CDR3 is TGCAGTGCTAAGACAGGAAATCAGCCCCAGCATTTT. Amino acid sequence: CSAKTGNQPQHF.